This section outlines one T cell receptor beta chain sequence together with its context. Its antigen is not identified. This sample is drawn from a study of shared clonotypes between healthy human individuals. Study-level points and caveats: Naive subsets generally had larger estimated richness than memory subsets. The small donor group covered limited genetic and exposure diversity. The sampled material consisted only of blood, and tissue repertoires are likely to differ.

After removal of 7 bases from V and 8 bases from J, the junction contained 7 bases not matched to a gene. The length of the CDR3 is 13 residues. The germline V gene has CDR1 LNHDA and CDR2 SQIVND (reference sequence). Healthy adults negative for HIV, lacking recent acute infections or vaccinations, served as donors. Assay used: immunoSEQ multiplex PCR; TCRdb lists only in-frame clones, some missing. Among about 1 million clones listed, roughly 80% were seen once. The sample consisted of memory CD4+ T cells sorted from blood. Subset of the sample: CD45RA-negative fraction. This rearrangement joins TRBV19 to TRBJ1-4; 7 nucleotides match TRBD1. This clonotype was sampled from a man aged 18 to 35 in good health. The CDR3 nucleotides are TGTGCCAGTACCCCAGGGGGGGTCGAAAAACTGTTTTTT. It specifies CASTPGGVEKLFF.